The next 29 T cell receptor beta chains were all read from a single sample in a study of beta chain features in type 1 diabetes. cDNA synthesis used the whole RNA isolate, giving expressed TCRB sequences. Libraries were prepared by immunoSEQ multiplex PCR; TCRdb keeps only in-frame clonotypes and omits some of them. This sample has roughly 160,000 clones, with about 8.3% found just once. Overall study findings and caveats: For Type 1 diabetes patients, all four CD4+ subsets carried TCRB CDR3s that were moderately but significantly shorter.

Their recognized antigens are unknown. Material: central memory CD4+ T cells from blood. The receptors shown here come from a woman between 18 and 29 years old with type 1 diabetes.

The V call is TRBV15, the J call TRBJ2-5, with TRBD2 identical over 9 bases. The CDR3 is made up of 17 amino acids. The J segment lost 1 base and the V segment lost 6 bases, leaving 12 bases of the junction unmatched. Germline V gene sequence: CDR1 LNHNV, CDR2 YYDKDF (reference sequence). The CDR3 bases are TGTGCCACCAGAGGGGGGGGTAGCGGGAGTTTCCAAGAGACCCAGTACTTC. This sequence encodes CATRGGGSGSFQETQYF.

In this sample, this clone turned up many times. One junction end disagrees with the germline gene, perhaps due to a read error. The chain's CDR3 is CASSLDPGHLNF. In DNA, the CDR3 is TGCGCCAGCAGCCTCGACCCGGGACATCTGAACTTC. This chain uses TRBV4-3 with TRBJ2-7; TRBD1 is a possible D gene (6 bases). Germline loops: CDR1 LGHNA, CDR2 YSLEER. CDR3 length: 12 residues.

This clone was found a few times. The rearrangement links TRBV4-3 to TRBJ2-6; tentatively, D is TRBD2 (7 bases). This CDR3 comprises 18 residues. Per germline, CDR1 LGHNA and CDR2 YSLEER. The V end lost 1 base, the J end lost 0 bases, and 13 bases lay between the germline ends. The CDR3 reads CASSQALGGASGANVLTF. The DNA for the CDR3 is TGCGCCAGCAGCCAAGCCTTGGGGGGGGCCTCTGGGGCCAACGTCCTGACTTTC.

This clone was recorded many times. The rearrangement uses TRBV27 and TRBJ2-7; TRBD2 matches 13 bases. The ends lost 5 bases at V and 5 bases at J; junction bases unmatched: 6. Germline lookup yields CDR1 MNHEY and CDR2 SMNVEV (reference sequence). CDR3 length equals 15 residues. CDR3 protein: CASSVGLAGRHEQYF. In DNA form, the CDR3 reads TGTGCCAGCAGTGTGGGACTAGCGGGGCGCCACGAGCAGTACTTC.

This clone was observed a handful of times. V is TRBV4-3 and J is TRBJ1-1, with D tentatively TRBD1 (5 bases). The germline V and J ends were trimmed by 0 bases and 5 bases, with 13 bases remaining between them. CDR1 and CDR2 from the germline V gene are LGHNA and YSLEER. The CDR3 runs 15 residues. This CDR3 is CASSQERGVRTEAFF. For the CDR3, the DNA is TGCGCCAGCAGCCAAGAACGGGGGGTAAGGACTGAAGCTTTCTTT.

Only a few counts were recorded for this clone. The V call is TRBV4-1, the J call TRBJ1-2; 8 bases are shared with TRBD1. This CDR3 spans 15 amino acids. Germline V gene sequence: CDR1 MGHRA, CDR2 YSYEKL. V trimming: 1 base; J trimming: 3 bases; junction bases outside the gene matches: 4. This CDR3 is CASSQVPGGDYGYTF. The CDR3 DNA reads as TGCGCCAGCAGCCAAGTTCCAGGGGGCGACTATGGCTACACCTTC.

This clone was counted between two and nine times. This sequence joins TRBV27 and TRBJ1-2; D not resolved. This CDR3 spans 13 amino acids. With 5 bases removed from V and 8 bases from J, the gap between germline ends came to 15 bases. Germline assignment: CDR1 MNHEY and CDR2 SMNVEV (reference sequence). CDR3: CASSPRRVGGYTF. DNA of the CDR3: TGTGCCAGCAGTCCCCGGAGGGTGGGCGGCTACACCTTC.

The chain carries TRBV28 and TRBJ1-1; TRBD1 agrees at 7 bases. Germline V gives CDR1 MDHEN, CDR2 SYDVKM. The CDR3 totals 15 residues. Trimming took 5 bases from V and 1 from J; bases not matched to a gene: 7. DNA of the CDR3: TGTGCCAGCAGTCCGACAGGGCTGGGGAACACTGAAGCTTTCTTT. It yields the protein CASSPTGLGNTEAFF.

This clone was seen a few times. The J gene is TRBJ1-5, the V gene TRBV5-6, with 8 bases identical to TRBD1. From germline, CDR1 is SGHDT and CDR2 YYEEEE. The CDR3 spans 17 residues. Trimming removed 2 bases from V and 5 bases from J; junction bases left unmatched: 12. The CDR3 coding sequence is TGTGCCAGCAGCTTCTTTTCAGGGACAGGTAACGATCAGCCCCAGCATTTT. Translated: CASSFFSGTGNDQPQHF.

There are a few counts of this clone. This chain uses TRBV11-2 with TRBJ1-1, with D possibly being TRBD1 (5 bases). CDR3 size: 14 residues. Germline loops: CDR1 SGHAT, CDR2 FQNNGV. Trimming pared 6 bases from V and 1 base from J, leaving 12 bases between. The CDR3, as DNA: TGTGCCAGCAGTAGGGGAGGACAGAACACTGAAGCTTTCTTT. It codes for CASSRGGQNTEAFF.

V usage is TRBV30 and J usage is TRBJ1-5, with a weak D call TRBD1 (5 bases). V was pared by 3 bases and J by 6 bases, with 15 bases between. The CDR3 length is 14 residues. CDR1 and CDR2 from the germline V gene are GTSNPN and SVGIG (reference sequence). The CDR3 DNA reads as TGTGCCTGGAGGAGGCAGGGAACCGCTCAGCCCCAGCATTTT. Protein sequence: CAWRRQGTAQPQHF.

This clone has at least ten counts. V gene TRBV2 combines with J gene TRBJ2-1, with D possibly matching TRBD2 (7 bases). CDR1 and CDR2 from the germline V gene are SNHLY and FYNNEI. The CDR3 extends over 13 amino acids. The ends were cut back, 7 bases at V and 6 bases at J, with 13 bases in the middle. The DNA for the CDR3 is TGTGCCAGCACGGGGGGCCTCGTCAATGAGCAGTTCTTC. Translation gives CASTGGLVNEQFF.

V and J are TRBV7-9 and TRBJ1-2; 7 nucleotides agree with TRBD1. The germline CDR1 and CDR2 sequences are SEHNR and FQNEAQ (reference sequence). With V trimmed by 5 bases and J by 3 bases, 9 bases remained unmatched. The CDR3 totals 15 residues. DNA of the CDR3: TGTGCCAGCAGCCATAGACAGGGTATGGACTATGGCTACACCTTC. It translates to CASSHRQGMDYGYTF.

The chain carries TRBV14 and TRBJ1-5; no clear D gene. The V gene's germline CDR1 is SGHDN and CDR2 FVKESK. The CDR3 loop spans 13 amino acids. V was trimmed by 1 base and J by 7 bases, leaving 8 bases between them. The CDR3 here is CASSQGSRQPQHF. The CDR3 DNA follows: TGTGCCAGCAGCCAAGGTAGTCGGCAGCCCCAGCATTTT.

The chain recombines TRBV28 with TRBJ2-7, with 7 bases identical to TRBD1. The germline CDR1 and CDR2 sequences are MDHEN and SYDVKM. This CDR3 has 14 amino acids. The V gene end was trimmed by 6 bases and the J gene end by 1 base; junction bases not matched to a gene: 6. CDR3 coding DNA: TGTGCCAGCAGACCGACAGGGATGTCCTACGAGCAGTACTTC. This codes for CASRPTGMSYEQYF.

The V and J genes are TRBV7-3 and TRBJ1-1; 10 bases line up with TRBD1. Trimming took 5 bases from V and 4 from J; bases not matched to a gene: 4. The CDR3 loop spans 14 amino acids. The germline V gene has CDR1 SGHTA and CDR2 FQGTGA. CDR3 sequence reads: CASSATGGGTEAFF. CDR3 DNA sequence: TGTGCCAGCAGCGCGACAGGGGGCGGCACTGAAGCTTTCTTT.

The chain recombines TRBV7-2 with TRBJ2-3; D possibly corresponds to TRBD2 (7 bases). The CDR3 consists of 16 residues. Trimming pared 5 bases from V and 2 bases from J, leaving 17 bases between. Germline CDR1 reads SGHTA; CDR2 reads FQGNSA. The CDR3 coding sequence is TGTGCCAGCAGCGACTCCCGGGGGGCGACCACAGATACGCAGTATTTT. Translated, it gives CASSDSRGATTDTQYF.

This clone occurred a few times. This chain joins TRBV10-3 and TRBJ2-3; perhaps TRBD1 as D (6 bases). Trimming removed 10 bases from V and 2 bases from J, with 10 bases in between. CDR3 length: 12 residues. CDR1 and CDR2 from the germline V gene are ENHRY and SYGVKD. The CDR3 DNA is TGTGCCAGCAGACAGGCCACAGATACGCAGTATTTT. This sequence encodes CASRQATDTQYF.

This clone was detected only a few times. The J gene is TRBJ1-2, the V gene TRBV28; D remains ambiguous. V was clipped by 4 bases and J by 8 bases, with 11 bases between them. The germline V gene encodes CDR1 MDHEN and CDR2 SYDVKM. This CDR3 has 12 amino acids. The CDR3 sequence: CASSSYIIGYTF. As DNA, the CDR3 is TGTGCCAGCAGTTCATACATTATCGGCTACACCTTC.

This clone was seen repeatedly, ten times or more. The chain uses TRBV11-3 and TRBJ2-3, with a tentative D call TRBD2 (7 bases). With 5 bases removed from V and 6 bases from J, the gap between germline ends came to 15 bases. Germline values: CDR1 SGHNT, CDR2 YENEEA. The CDR3 has 14 amino acids. CDR3 sequence reads: CASSVGQRGDTQYF. As DNA, the CDR3 is TGTGCCAGCAGCGTCGGACAGCGGGGTGATACGCAGTATTTT. The complete variable domain, with remaining parts taken from reference TRBV11-3 and TRBJ2-3, reads EAGVVQSPRYKIIEKKQPVAFWCNPISGHNTLYWYLQNLGQGPELLIRYENEEAVDDSQLPKDRFSAERLKGVDSTLKIQPAELGDSAVYLCASSVGQRGDTQYFGPGTRLTVL.

This clone turned up a few times. V gene TRBV7-2 combines with J gene TRBJ1-6; D call uncertain. V was clipped by 5 bases and J by 8 bases, with 13 bases between them. The CDR3 covers 14 residues. Germline V gene data show CDR1 as SGHTA and CDR2 as FQGNSA. The CDR3 nucleotides are TGTGCCAGCAGCACACGCCCGGGAGATTCACCCCTCCACTTT. Amino acids: CASSTRPGDSPLHF.

This clone was found many times. The V gene is TRBV7-9, the J gene TRBJ2-1; the match to TRBD1 covers 8 bases. J lost 9 bases, V lost 4 bases, and 8 bases had no gene match. CDR3 length: 14 residues. In germline, CDR1 is SEHNR, CDR2 FQNEAQ (reference sequence). For the CDR3, the DNA is TGTGCCAGCAGCTCCGGGACAGGTTTTGTTGAGCAGTTCTTC. Protein product: CASSSGTGFVEQFF.

In its sample, this clone was seen a few times. The chain combines TRBV7-2 with TRBJ2-1; D gene uncertain. V was clipped by 0 bases and J by 5 bases, with 5 bases between them. The CDR3 sequence is 13 residues long. Looked up from germline, CDR1 is SGHTA and CDR2 is FQGNSA. CDR3 protein: CASSLAPNNEQFF. CDR3 coding DNA: TGTGCCAGCAGCTTAGCCCCCAACAATGAGCAGTTCTTC.

This rearrangement joins TRBV5-1 to TRBJ2-7; 8 nucleotides agree with TRBD2. Germline-derived CDR1 and CDR2 are SGHRS and YFSETQ. V lost 3 bases, J lost 2 bases, and 7 bases stayed unmatched. The CDR3 is made up of 15 amino acids. Written as DNA, the CDR3 is TGCGCCAGCAGCTCCATAGCGGGAAATCCCTACGAGCAGTACTTC. Amino acid sequence: CASSSIAGNPYEQYF.

This clone was seen ten or more times. V and J are TRBV4-3 and TRBJ1-5, with TRBD1 as a possible D gene (6 bases). Germline loops: CDR1 LGHNA, CDR2 YSLEER. The CDR3 consists of 14 residues. Trimming removed 0 bases at V and 4 bases at J, with 7 bases between. CDR3 in amino acids: CASSQEQGNQPQHF. The CDR3, as DNA: TGCGCCAGCAGCCAAGAACAGGGAAATCAGCCCCAGCATTTT.

This clone turned up a few times. The chain is built from TRBV6-6 and TRBJ2-7, with D possibly matching TRBD2 (5 bases). V lost 7 bases to trimming and J lost 0 bases, with 13 bases between them. This CDR3 has 14 residues. Germline CDR1 MNHNY, CDR2 SVGAGI (reference sequence). CDR3 residues: CASTRDQSSYEQYF. CDR3 in DNA: TGTGCCAGCACGAGGGATCAAAGCTCCTACGAGCAGTACTTC.

This chain uses TRBV21-1 with TRBJ1-5; the table's D call of TRBD1 was not tested on the DNA. TRBV21-1 is listed as a pseudogene. The CDR3 runs 15 residues. CDR3 sequence: CASSKGGKSNQPQHF. CDR3 in DNA: TGTGCCAGCAGCAAAGGGGGCAAAAGCAATCAGCCCCAGCATTTT.

There are a few counts of this clone. This chain uses TRBV5-1 with TRBJ2-5; D may be TRBD2 (7 bases). There are 15 residues in the CDR3. Between the trimmed V and J ends, which lost 6 bases and 5 bases, there was a span of 20 bases. In germline, CDR1 is SGHRS, CDR2 YFSETQ. The CDR3 DNA sequence: TGCGCCAGCAAGGGGGAGGGACTGCCCACGGAGACCCAGTACTTC. It is translated as CASKGEGLPTETQYF.

This chain connects TRBV13 to TRBJ1-5, with a possible D match to TRBD1 (5 bases). The V gene's germline CDR1 is PRHDT and CDR2 FYEKMQ (reference sequence). The ends were cut back, 0 bases at V and 2 bases at J, with 14 bases in the middle. The CDR3 runs to 17 residues. The CDR3 nucleotides are TGTGCCAGCAGCTTAGGTGGAACAGGCGGGGGCAATCAGCCCCAGCATTTT. This sequence encodes CASSLGGTGGGNQPQHF.